The T cell receptor beta chain described here comes from a study of CDR3 diversity in severe acne. This clonotype was picked up a small number of times. A single record per CDR3 protein comes from TCRdb applying MiXCR to the PCR reads. The data show some 90,000 distinct CDR3 sequences, about 49% seen once. There are 15 residues in the CDR3. Trimming pared 10 bases from V and 2 bases from J, leaving 17 bases between. The germline V gene encodes CDR1 ENHRY and CDR2 SYGVKD. The V and J genes are TRBV10-3 and TRBJ2-2; D uncertain. The sequence was obtained from a male donor with severe acne vulgaris. The sequenced sample consisted of blood. Written as DNA, the CDR3 is TGTGCCACCCTCGAGAGTCCTCCAAACACCGGGGAGCTGTTTTTT. This encodes CATLESPPNTGELFF.